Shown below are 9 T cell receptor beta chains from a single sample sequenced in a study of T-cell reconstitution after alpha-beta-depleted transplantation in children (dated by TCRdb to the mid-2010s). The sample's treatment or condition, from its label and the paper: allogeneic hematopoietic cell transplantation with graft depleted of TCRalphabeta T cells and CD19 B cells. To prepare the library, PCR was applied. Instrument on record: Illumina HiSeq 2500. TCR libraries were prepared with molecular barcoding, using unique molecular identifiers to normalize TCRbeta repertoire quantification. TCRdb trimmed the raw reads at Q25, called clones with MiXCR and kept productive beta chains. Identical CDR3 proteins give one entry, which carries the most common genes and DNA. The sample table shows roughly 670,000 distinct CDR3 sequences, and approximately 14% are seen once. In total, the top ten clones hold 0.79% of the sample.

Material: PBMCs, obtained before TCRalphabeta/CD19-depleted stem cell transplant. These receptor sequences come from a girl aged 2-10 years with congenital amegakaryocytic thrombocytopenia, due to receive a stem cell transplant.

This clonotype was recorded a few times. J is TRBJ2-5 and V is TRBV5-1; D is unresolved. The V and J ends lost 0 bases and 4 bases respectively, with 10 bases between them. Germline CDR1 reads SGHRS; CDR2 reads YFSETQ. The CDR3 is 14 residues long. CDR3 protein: CASSLAGILETQYF. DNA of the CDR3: TGCGCCAGCAGCTTGGCTGGGATATTAGAGACCCAGTACTTC.

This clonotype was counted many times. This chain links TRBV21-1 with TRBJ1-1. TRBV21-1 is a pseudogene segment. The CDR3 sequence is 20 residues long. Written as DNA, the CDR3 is TGTGCCAGCAGCAAAGAGGCGTGCTGGGCAGCTTTGCCTTTGGACACTGAAGCTTTCTTT. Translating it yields CASSKEACWAALPLDTEAFF.

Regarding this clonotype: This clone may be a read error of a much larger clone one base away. The CDR3 protein is CSAIPDGWETQYF. The CDR3 coding sequence is TGCAGTGCTATCCCCGATGGCTGGGAGACCCAGTACTTC. J is TRBJ2-5 and V is TRBV20-1; D is undetermined. Germline CDR1 reads DFQATT; CDR2 reads SNEGSKA (reference sequence). The CDR3 has 13 residues. Deletions cut 4 bases from V and 5 bases from J, with 14 bases between.

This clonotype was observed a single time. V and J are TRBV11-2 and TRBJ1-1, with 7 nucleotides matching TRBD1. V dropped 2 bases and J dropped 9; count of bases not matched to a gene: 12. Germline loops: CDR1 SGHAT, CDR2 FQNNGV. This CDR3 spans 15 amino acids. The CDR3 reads CASSLRSTQGGQAFF. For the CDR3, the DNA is TGTGCCAGCAGCTTACGATCCACCCAGGGGGGCCAAGCTTTCTTT. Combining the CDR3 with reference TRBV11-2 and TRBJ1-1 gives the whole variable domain EAGVAQSPRYKIIEKRQSVAFWCNPISGHATLYWYQQILGQGPKLLIQFQNNGVVDDSQLPKDRFSAERLKGVDSTLKIQPAKLEDSAVYLCASSLRSTQGGQAFFGQGTRLTVV.

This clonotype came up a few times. In DNA, the CDR3 is TGTGCCATCAGTGAGGATTTCGGGAAAGCGAACACCGGGGAGCTGTTTTTT. Encoded protein: CAISEDFGKANTGELFF. The rearrangement uses TRBV10-3 and TRBJ2-2; possibly TRBD2 for D (5 bases). The CDR3 covers 17 residues. The germline CDR1 and CDR2 sequences are ENHRY and SYGVKD. V shed 2 bases and J shed 0 bases, with 13 bases lying between them.

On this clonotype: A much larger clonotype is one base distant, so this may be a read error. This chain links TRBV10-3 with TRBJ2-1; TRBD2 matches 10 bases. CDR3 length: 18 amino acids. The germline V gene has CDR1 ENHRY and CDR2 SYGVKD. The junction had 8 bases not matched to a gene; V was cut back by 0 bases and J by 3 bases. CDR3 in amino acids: CAISESGVGTSVYNEQFF. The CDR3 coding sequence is TGTGCCATCAGTGAGTCGGGAGTGGGGACTAGCGTCTACAATGAGCAGTTCTTC.

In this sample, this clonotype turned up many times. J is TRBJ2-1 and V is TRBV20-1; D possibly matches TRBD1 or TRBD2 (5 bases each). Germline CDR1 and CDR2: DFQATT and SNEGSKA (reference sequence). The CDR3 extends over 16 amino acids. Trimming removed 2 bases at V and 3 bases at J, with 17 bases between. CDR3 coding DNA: TGCAGTGCTAGAATCGGGGCGGACTCCGGCTACAATGAGCAGTTCTTC. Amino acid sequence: CSARIGADSGYNEQFF.

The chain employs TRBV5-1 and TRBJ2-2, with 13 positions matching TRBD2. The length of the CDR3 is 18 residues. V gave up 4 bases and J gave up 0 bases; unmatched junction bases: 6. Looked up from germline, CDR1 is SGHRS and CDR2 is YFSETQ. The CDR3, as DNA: TGCGCCAGCAGCATGGGACTAGCGGGAAAGGCGAACACCGGGGAGCTGTTTTTT. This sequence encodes CASSMGLAGKANTGELFF.

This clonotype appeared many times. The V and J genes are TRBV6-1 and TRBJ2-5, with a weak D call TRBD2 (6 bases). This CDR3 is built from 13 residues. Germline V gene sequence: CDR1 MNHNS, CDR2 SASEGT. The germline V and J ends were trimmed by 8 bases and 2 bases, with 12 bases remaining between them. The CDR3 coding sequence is TGTGCCAGCGGAATAGCGGAGCAAGAGACCCAGTACTTC. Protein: CASGIAEQETQYF.